These 18 T cell receptor beta chains share one sample of origin, sequenced in a study of shared clonotypes between healthy human individuals. Sequencing was performed with immunoSEQ multiplex PCR; in TCRdb, only in-frame clones are kept and a portion is missing. The sample consists of 490,000 or so clones, around 80% of them appearing once. Sequencing was done on a sample of PBMCs. These receptors came from a woman between 40 and 55 years old in good health. Some clones in this sample may be carry-over from other donors' samples.

This chain uses TRBV6-6 with TRBJ2-7, with a weak D call TRBD1 (5 bases). Trimming took off 6 bases at V and 5 bases at J, with 20 bases between the two ends. CDR3 length equals 15 residues. Looked up from germline, CDR1 is MNHNY and CDR2 is SVGAGI (reference sequence). In DNA, the CDR3 is TGTGCCAGCAGCTTCGGGCAGACCACAGGTAACGAGCAGTACTTC. Translated: CASSFGQTTGNEQYF.

This CDR3 reads CASSLPAGQFYEQYF. CDR3 nucleotide sequence: TGTGCCAGCAGCTTACCAGCGGGACAATTCTACGAGCAGTACTTC. The rearrangement uses TRBV7-2 and TRBJ2-5, with D possibly TRBD2 on 7 matching bases. The closer fit of TRBJ2-7 to the DNA end suggests the J call may be wrong. This CDR3 is built from 15 residues. Germline V gives CDR1 SGHTA, CDR2 FQGNSA.

This clone was picked up many times. The genes are TRBV6-6 and TRBJ2-2, with 10 bases aligning to TRBD1. This CDR3 comprises 16 residues. Unmatched junction bases numbered 10, after V lost 8 bases and J lost 4 bases. Germline CDR1 is MNHNY and CDR2 is SVGAGI (reference sequence). Written as DNA, the CDR3 is TGTGCCAGCTCCGGGACAGGGGTCGGTCTCACCGGGGAGCTGTTTTTT. Its protein product is CASSGTGVGLTGELFF.

In its sample, this clone was seen a few times. For the CDR3, the DNA is TGTGCCAGCAGTGAAGATGGGAGGGTCCGGTTTTCGTCACCCCTCCACTTT. Translation: CASSEDGRVRFSSPLHF. The J gene is TRBJ1-6, the V gene TRBV6-1; D not certain. CDR3 length: 17 amino acids. Looked up from germline, CDR1 is MNHNS and CDR2 is SASEGT. Trimming removed 1 base at V and 10 bases at J, with 20 bases between.

The gene calls are TRBV18 and TRBJ1-1; TRBD1 aligns across 7 bases. The J segment lost 7 bases and the V segment lost 5 bases, leaving 7 bases of the junction unmatched. Germline loops: CDR1 KGHSH, CDR2 LQKENI. The CDR3 totals 13 residues. The DNA for the CDR3 is TGTGCCAGCTCAAACGACAGGGTGAGTGAAGCTTTCTTT. It translates to CASSNDRVSEAFF.

In its sample, this clone was seen a few times. The V gene is TRBV7-9, the J gene TRBJ2-3, with TRBD2 identical over 8 bases. Germline V lookup: CDR1 SEHNR, CDR2 FQNEAQ (reference sequence). This CDR3 is built from 16 residues. Trimming took 1 base from V and 3 from J; bases not matched to a gene: 6. CDR3 nucleotide sequence: TGTGCCAGCAGCTTAGAAGACGGGAGGGTTACAGATACGCAGTATTTT. This codes for CASSLEDGRVTDTQYF. Variable domain in full (rest from reference TRBV7-9 and TRBJ2-3): DTGVSQNPRHKITKRGQNVTFRCDPISEHNRLYWYRQTLGQGPEFLTYFQNEAQLEKSRLLSDRFSAERPKGSFSTLEIQRTEQGDSAMYLCASSLEDGRVTDTQYFGPGTRLTVL.

The chain combines TRBV19 with TRBJ1-2; 7 bases agree with TRBD1. This CDR3 has 15 residues. The junction had 10 bases not matched to a gene; V was cut back by 7 bases and J by 2 bases. Germline values: CDR1 LNHDA, CDR2 SQIVND (reference sequence). The CDR3 coding sequence is TGTGCCAGTATTGGGGGACAGACGACCAACTATGGCTACACCTTC. This codes for CASIGGQTTNYGYTF.

This chain joins TRBV7-9 and TRBJ1-6; weak D call: TRBD1 (6 bases). Germline CDR1 reads SEHNR; CDR2 reads FQNEAQ (reference sequence). This CDR3 spans 18 amino acids. The V gene lost 1 base and the J gene lost 5 bases, with 18 bases spanning the gap. CDR3 DNA: TGTGCCAGCAGCTTAGAGTCGGGACACTCGGGGAATAATTCACCCCTCCACTTT. This sequence encodes CASSLESGHSGNNSPLHF.

This clone was observed a few times. This chain joins TRBV6-4 and TRBJ2-1; 10 positions match TRBD2. The germline V gene has CDR1 MRHNA and CDR2 SNTAGT. The CDR3 is made up of 16 amino acids. The V segment lost 2 bases and the J segment 3 bases; nucleotides outside the gene matches: 4. The CDR3 reads CASSDAGLADYNEQFF. The CDR3 DNA reads as TGTGCCAGCAGTGACGCTGGACTAGCGGACTACAATGAGCAGTTCTTC.

V is TRBV2 and J is TRBJ1-3, with a weak D call TRBD1 (6 bases). V was cut by 5 bases and J by 0 bases, with 11 bases left in between. The CDR3 is 15 residues long. Germline CDR1 SNHLY, CDR2 FYNNEI. CDR3 region: CASSPDSFSGNTIYF. CDR3 bases: TGTGCCAGCAGTCCGGACAGCTTCTCTGGAAACACCATATATTTT.

V and J are TRBV28 and TRBJ2-3; D tentatively reads TRBD1 or TRBD2 (6 bases each). Trimming took 7 bases from V and 1 from J, leaving 12 bases between them. Germline V gene lookup returns CDR1 MDHEN and CDR2 SYDVKM. The CDR3 extends over 14 amino acids. The CDR3 loop reads CASISGARTDTQYF. DNA for the CDR3: TGTGCCAGCATTTCGGGGGCGCGCACAGATACGCAGTATTTT.

Here the CDR3 reads CASSLGLAGGSETQYF. CDR3 DNA sequence: TGCGCCAGCAGCTTGGGACTAGCGGGAGGGTCCGAGACCCAGTACTTC. The rearrangement links TRBV5-1 to TRBJ2-5, with 14 bases that match TRBD2. V was pared by 0 bases and J by 5 bases, with 3 bases of the junction left unmatched. The CDR3 has 16 amino acids. The germline V gene encodes CDR1 SGHRS and CDR2 YFSETQ.

This clone was counted only a few times. This sequence joins TRBV30 and TRBJ1-4; tentative D call: TRBD1 (5 bases). CDR1 is GTSNPN, CDR2 SVGIG, per germline (reference sequence). The germline V and J ends were trimmed by 5 bases and 8 bases, with 12 bases remaining between them. CDR3 length equals 12 residues. As DNA, the CDR3 is TGTGCCTGGGACGCGGGGGTGGAAAAACTGTTTTTT. Encoded protein: CAWDAGVEKLFF.

V and J are TRBV18 and TRBJ2-2; tentatively, D is TRBD1 (5 bases). This CDR3 is 15 amino acids long. Trimming pared 3 bases from V and 3 bases from J, leaving 11 bases between. CDR1 is KGHSH and CDR2 is LQKENI in the germline V gene. CDR3 bases: TGTGCCAGCTCACCGACAGTTCCGGACACCGGGGAGCTGTTTTTT. Its translation: CASSPTVPDTGELFF.

In the case of this clone: This specimen includes other DNA sequences encoding the same CDR3. The V gene is TRBV5-1, the J gene TRBJ2-5; TRBD2 matches at 12 bases. J gave up 1 base and V 4 bases, and 5 bases lay outside the gene matches. The CDR3 has 16 amino acids. Germline-derived CDR1 and CDR2 are SGHRS and YFSETQ. DNA for the CDR3: TGCGCCAGCAGCACCGGACTAGCGGGATCCCAAGAGACCCAGTACTTC. Encoded protein: CASSTGLAGSQETQYF.

CDR3 nucleotide sequence: TGTGCCAGTAGTATAGGGACAGGGGTTTTCGTCGATGGCTACACCTTC. Its protein product is CASSIGTGVFVDGYTF. The chain uses TRBV19 and TRBJ1-2; 9 nucleotides agree with TRBD1. Losses at the gene ends were 1 base for V and 6 bases for J; bases not matched to a gene: 9. The CDR3 has 16 residues. Germline V gene sequence: CDR1 LNHDA, CDR2 SQIVND (reference sequence).

The chain uses TRBV7-8 and TRBJ1-4, with D hard to call. From germline, CDR1 is SGHVS and CDR2 FQNEAQ. The CDR3 spans 17 residues. V was clipped by 1 base and J by 0 bases, with 12 bases between them. In DNA form, the CDR3 reads TGTGCCAGCAGCTTAGGGATGGGAGATACAACTAATGAAAAACTGTTTTTT. This encodes CASSLGMGDTTNEKLFF.

The sample holds one count of this clone. The rearrangement uses TRBV4-3 and TRBJ2-5, with TRBD1 matching over 7 bases. CDR1 LGHNA and CDR2 YSLEER come from the germline V gene. Trimming removed 1 base from V and 1 base from J; junction bases left unmatched: 3. CDR3 length equals 15 residues. The CDR3 spells CASSQAGTAQETQYF. CDR3 nucleotides: TGCGCCAGCAGCCAAGCCGGGACAGCCCAAGAGACCCAGTACTTC.